The 25 T cell receptor beta chains in this list originate from one sample, sequenced in a study of CD8 T cells in ankylosing spondylitis. TCRdb re-called the 5' RACE reads through MiXCR, storing one row per CDR3 protein. The data show under 200,000 distinct CDR3 sequences, around a tenth seen once. Sequencing was done on a sample of blood, either unsorted or a sorted T cell fraction (not recorded which). These receptors came from a male donor with ankylosing spondylitis or in good health (not recorded which).

The rearrangement joins TRBV10-3 to TRBJ2-7, with 7 bases matching TRBD1. The junction had 18 bases not matched to a gene; V was cut back by 10 bases and J by 3 bases. The CDR3 has 16 residues. From germline, CDR1 is ENHRY and CDR2 SYGVKD. CDR3 sequence: CATSSNRGSKDYEQYF. The CDR3 bases are TGTGCCACCAGCTCCAACAGGGGATCAAAGGACTACGAGCAGTACTTC.

This clonotype was observed at least ten times. V usage is TRBV7-8 and J usage is TRBJ2-4, with TRBD1 matching over 8 bases. Germline V gene lookup returns CDR1 SGHVS and CDR2 FQNEAQ. The J segment lost 6 bases and the V segment lost 3 bases, leaving 4 bases of the junction unmatched. The CDR3 runs 14 residues. In DNA form, the CDR3 reads TGTGCCAGCAGCTTCGCGGGACAGGCAAACATTCAGTACTTC. Its translation: CASSFAGQANIQYF.

This clonotype was found a few times. The chain employs TRBV18 and TRBJ2-3, with 8 bases matching TRBD1. This CDR3 spans 14 amino acids. Trimming at V came to 5 bases and at J to 2 bases, leaving 3 bases not matched to a gene. Germline loops: CDR1 KGHSH, CDR2 LQKENI. CDR3 protein: CASSSTGVTDTQYF. In DNA, the CDR3 is TGTGCCAGCTCATCGACAGGGGTCACAGATACGCAGTATTTT.

This clonotype was detected only a few times. The chain recombines TRBV20-1 with TRBJ1-4, with D perhaps matching TRBD1 (6 bases). V lost 6 bases and J lost 6, with 14 bases in between. This CDR3 has 13 amino acids. Per the germline V gene, CDR1 is DFQATT and CDR2 is SNEGSKA (reference sequence). CDR3 residues: CSAKQGGDEKLFF. The CDR3, as DNA: TGCAGTGCCAAACAGGGAGGAGATGAAAAACTGTTTTTT.

This clonotype was counted a few times. The chain has TRBV11-2 and TRBJ2-1; the match to TRBD2 covers 11 bases. This CDR3 comprises 15 residues. Losses at the gene ends were 4 bases for V and 5 bases for J; bases not matched to a gene: 4. Germline values: CDR1 SGHAT, CDR2 FQNNGV. The CDR3 DNA reads as TGTGCCAGCAGCTCGGTAGCGGGAGGGGACAATGAGCAGTTCTTC. Amino acid sequence: CASSSVAGGDNEQFF.

The chain joins TRBV12-3 or TRBV12-4 to TRBJ1-2; no firm D call. V lost 3 bases and J 4 bases, leaving 9 bases between the germline ends. The CDR3 consists of 13 residues. The CDR3 is CASSFEGRYGYTF. The CDR3 DNA follows: TGTGCCAGCAGTTTCGAAGGACGCTATGGCTACACCTTC.

A remark on this clonotype: This clone may be a read error of a much larger clone one base away. CDR3 coding DNA: TGTGTCAGCAGCTTAGGAGGCTCGGCCAACGTCCTGACTTTC. Protein product: CVSSLGGSANVLTF. The chain uses TRBV7-2 and TRBJ2-6; TRBD2 might be the D (5 bases). This CDR3 region has 14 residues. Looked up from germline, CDR1 is SGHTA and CDR2 is FQGNSA.

This clonotype was counted many times. V is TRBV5-1 and J is TRBJ1-6; 8 bases line up with TRBD1. With V trimmed by 0 bases and J by 9 bases, 2 bases remained unmatched. The CDR3 spans 14 residues. Germline V gene lookup returns CDR1 SGHRS and CDR2 YFSETQ. This CDR3 is CASSLDQGASPLHF. DNA for the CDR3: TGCGCCAGCAGCTTGGATCAGGGGGCTTCACCCCTCCACTTT.

This clonotype showed up many times. The gene calls are TRBV2 and TRBJ2-5; D is ambiguous. CDR3 length equals 13 residues. Trimming took off 6 bases at V and 0 bases at J, with 8 bases between the two ends. Germline CDR1 reads SNHLY; CDR2 reads FYNNEI. CDR3 DNA: TGTGCCAGCAGCCGCCTCTACCAAGAGACCCAGTACTTC. Its translation: CASSRLYQETQYF.

This clonotype occurred many times. The gene calls are TRBV5-1 and TRBJ2-1, with D maybe TRBD2 (7 bases). The CDR3 is made up of 13 amino acids. CDR1 SGHRS and CDR2 YFSETQ come from the germline V gene. With 4 bases removed from V and 9 bases from J, the gap between germline ends came to 14 bases. The CDR3 loop reads CASSINREGEQFF. The CDR3 nucleotides read TGCGCCAGCAGCATAAACAGGGAGGGTGAGCAGTTCTTC.

The table lists this clonotype with many counts. This chain uses TRBV10-3 with TRBJ2-7; 10 nucleotides align to TRBD1. Germline loops: CDR1 ENHRY, CDR2 SYGVKD. V dropped 2 bases and J dropped 5; count of bases not matched to a gene: 6. The CDR3 extends over 15 amino acids. The CDR3 spells CAISEPAGTGDEQYF. CDR3 DNA: TGTGCCATCAGTGAGCCCGCCGGGACAGGGGACGAGCAGTACTTC.

There are many counts of this clonotype. This chain joins TRBV5-1 and TRBJ1-1; a possible D gene is TRBD1 (6 bases). This CDR3 is built from 16 residues. Germline CDR1 SGHRS, CDR2 YFSETQ. Trimming removed 2 bases at V and 4 bases at J, with 18 bases between. The CDR3 loop reads CASSFEVWGAGTEAFF. The CDR3 DNA reads TGCGCCAGCAGCTTTGAGGTGTGGGGGGCGGGCACTGAAGCTTTCTTT. The full variable domain, completed using reference TRBV5-1 and TRBJ1-1, is KAGVTQTPRYLIKTRGQQVTLSCSPISGHRSVSWYQQTPGQGLQFLFEYFSETQRNKGNFPGRFSGRQFSNSRSEMNVSTLELGDSALYLCASSFEVWGAGTEAFFGQGTRLTVV.

In this sample, this clonotype turned up a few times. The V and J genes are TRBV6-1 and TRBJ2-6; D is perhaps TRBD1 (6 bases). CDR3 length equals 16 residues. Trimming left V 6 bases short and J 2 bases short, with 14 bases between. In germline, CDR1 is MNHNS, CDR2 SASEGT. The DNA of the CDR3 is TGTGCCAGCAGGGACACAGGGCACCCTGGGGCCAACGTCCTGACTTTC. It codes for CASRDTGHPGANVLTF.

This clonotype has ten or more counts. The rearrangement joins TRBV5-1 to TRBJ2-3, with D possibly being TRBD1 (6 bases). This CDR3 is 15 amino acids long. CDR1 SGHRS and CDR2 YFSETQ come from the germline V gene. The V gene lost 4 bases and the J gene lost 4 bases, with 16 bases spanning the gap. This CDR3 is CASSTDSVLSDTQYF. CDR3 sequence (DNA): TGCGCCAGCAGCACGGACAGCGTCCTTTCAGATACGCAGTATTTT.

Ten or more counts support this clonotype. The V gene is TRBV5-1, the J gene TRBJ2-5, with a possible D match to TRBD1 (6 bases). The CDR3 sequence is 14 residues long. Trimming left V 1 base short and J 4 bases short, with 11 bases between. Germline CDR1 is SGHRS and CDR2 is YFSETQ. The CDR3, as DNA: TGCGCCAGCAGCTTGAAACAGGGAATAGAGACCCAGTACTTC. This translates into CASSLKQGIETQYF.

This clonotype occurred many times. This chain connects TRBV6-1 to TRBJ1-6; no definite D call. Germline CDR1 and CDR2: MNHNS and SASEGT. V gave up 6 bases and J gave up 9 bases, with 6 bases separating them. This CDR3 is built from 11 residues. The CDR3 loop reads CASRGGSPLHF. The CDR3 nucleotides read TGTGCCAGCAGGGGTGGTTCACCCCTCCACTTT.

This clonotype was observed many times. The rearrangement links TRBV10-3 to TRBJ1-1; possible D gene TRBD1, 5 bases. V lost 0 bases to trimming and J lost 11 bases, with 22 bases between them. The CDR3 is made up of 16 amino acids. Germline CDR1 and CDR2: ENHRY and SYGVKD. CDR3 sequence (DNA): TGTGCCATCAGTGAGTCAGCACCGGGACCACTGTCCGAGGCTTTCTTT. Encoded protein: CAISESAPGPLSEAFF.

In this sample, this clonotype turned up many times. The chain recombines TRBV2 with TRBJ2-3; D uncertain. CDR1 and CDR2 (germline): SNHLY, FYNNEI. V lost 9 bases and J lost 0, with 13 bases in between. The CDR3 extends over 14 amino acids. The CDR3 loop reads CASLQQLSTDTQYF. In DNA, the CDR3 is TGTGCCAGTCTGCAGCAGCTAAGCACAGATACGCAGTATTTT.

This clonotype was detected ten times or more. This rearrangement joins TRBV2 to TRBJ1-2, with TRBD1 as a possible D gene (6 bases). Trimming took off 3 bases at V and 13 bases at J, with 18 bases between the two ends. The germline V gene has CDR1 SNHLY and CDR2 FYNNEI. There are 13 residues in the CDR3. As DNA, the CDR3 is TGTGCCAGCAGTGACCTCCTTCAGGGGAGCGGCACCTTC. Protein sequence: CASSDLLQGSGTF.

This clonotype was seen at least ten times. The V gene is TRBV20-1, the J gene TRBJ2-1, with D tentatively TRBD1 (6 bases). Germline V gene data show CDR1 as DFQATT and CDR2 as SNEGSKA (reference sequence). The CDR3 is made up of 15 amino acids. V was shortened by 1 base and J by 4 bases, with 14 bases between the two germline ends. DNA of the CDR3: TGCAGTGCTAGAGCCTCGTCCGGACAGTACAATGAGCAGTTCTTC. Its protein product is CSARASSGQYNEQFF.

The chain uses TRBV5-6 and TRBJ1-2; 9 bases are shared with TRBD1. Per the germline V gene, CDR1 is SGHDT and CDR2 is YYEEEE. Germline trimming cut 0 bases from V and 6 bases from J; bases unmatched to any gene: 3. This CDR3 comprises 14 residues. The CDR3 DNA reads as TGTGCCAGCAGCTTGGTAACAGGGGGCGATGGCTACACCTTC. Encoded protein: CASSLVTGGDGYTF.

A few counts support this clonotype. The genes are TRBV20-1 and TRBJ2-7; a possible D gene is TRBD2 (5 bases). Germline-derived CDR1 and CDR2 are DFQATT and SNEGSKA (reference sequence). The CDR3 spans 13 residues. The CDR3 bases are TGCAGCCTACAGCGGTTGCTCTCCTACGAGCAGTACTTC. As protein: CSLQRLLSYEQYF.

V is TRBV7-2 and J is TRBJ1-6, with D uncertain. The CDR3 sequence is 15 residues long. The V gene lost 2 bases and the J gene lost 5 bases, with 10 bases spanning the gap. Looked up from germline, CDR1 is SGHTA and CDR2 is FQGNSA. The CDR3 coding sequence is TGTGCCAGCAGCTTAACGGGTAATAATAATTCACCCCTCCACTTT. This translates into CASSLTGNNNSPLHF. The full variable domain, with the rest looked up from reference TRBV7-2 and TRBJ1-6, is GAGVSQSPSNKVTEKGKDVELRCDPISGHTALYWYRQSLGQGLEFLIYFQGNSAPDKSGLPSDRFSAERTGGSVSTLTIQRTQQEDSAVYLCASSLTGNNNSPLHFGNGTRLTVT.

This clonotype was seen repeatedly, ten times or more. The V gene is TRBV18, the J gene TRBJ2-7; TRBD2 matches 7 bases. Germline CDR1 and CDR2: KGHSH and LQKENI. The J segment lost 1 base and the V segment lost 6 bases, leaving 9 bases of the junction unmatched. The CDR3 has 15 amino acids. The CDR3, as DNA: TGTGCCAGCTCCGAGGGACTACCACCTTCCTACGAGCAGTACTTC. It translates to CASSEGLPPSYEQYF. Using reference TRBV18 and TRBJ2-7 for the parts outside the CDR3, the full variable domain is NAGVMQNPRHLVRRRGQEARLRCSPMKGHSHVYWYRQLPEEGLKFMVYLQKENIIDESGMPKERFSAEFPKEGPSILRIQQVVRGDSAAYFCASSEGLPPSYEQYFGPGTRLTVT.

The rearrangement links TRBV11-2 to TRBJ2-7, with D perhaps matching TRBD2 (6 bases). Germline-derived CDR1 and CDR2 are SGHAT and FQNNGV. This CDR3 has 13 residues. V was pared by 5 bases and J by 7 bases, with 15 bases between. The CDR3 sequence: CASSESGLQEQYF. For the CDR3, the DNA is TGTGCCAGCAGCGAGAGCGGGCTGCAAGAGCAGTACTTC.